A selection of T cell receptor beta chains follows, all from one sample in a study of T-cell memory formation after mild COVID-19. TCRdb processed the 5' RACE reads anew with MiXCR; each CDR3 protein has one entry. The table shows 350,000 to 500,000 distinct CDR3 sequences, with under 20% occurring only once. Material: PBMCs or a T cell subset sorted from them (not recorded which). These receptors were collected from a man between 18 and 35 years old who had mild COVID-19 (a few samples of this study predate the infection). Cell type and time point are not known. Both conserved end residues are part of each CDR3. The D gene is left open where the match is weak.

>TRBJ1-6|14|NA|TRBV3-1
CASTPGRGNSPLHF
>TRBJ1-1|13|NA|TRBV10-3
CAITPFSNTEAFF
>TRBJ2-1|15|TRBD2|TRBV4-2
CASRPSGGDGNEQFF
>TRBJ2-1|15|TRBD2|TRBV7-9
CASSLRRAGENEQFF
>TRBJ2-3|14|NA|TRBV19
CASSKGVLVDTQYF
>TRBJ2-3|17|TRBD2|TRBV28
CASSKAGTSGHTDTQYF
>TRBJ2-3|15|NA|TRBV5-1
CASSLGGTNTDTQYF
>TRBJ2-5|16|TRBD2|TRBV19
CASSIEASGGQETQYF
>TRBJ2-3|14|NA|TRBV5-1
CASSFGQGLDTQYF
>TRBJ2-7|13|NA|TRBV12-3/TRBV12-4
CASSSGPAYEQYF
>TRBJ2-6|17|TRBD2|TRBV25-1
CASAPPGGVSGANVLTF
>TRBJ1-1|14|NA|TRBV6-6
CASIPRAGITEAFF
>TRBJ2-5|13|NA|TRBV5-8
CASSLGLDETQYF
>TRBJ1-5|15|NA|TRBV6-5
CASSVTTGSNQPQHF
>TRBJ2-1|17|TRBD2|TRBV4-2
CASSQEVSAGGGNEQFF
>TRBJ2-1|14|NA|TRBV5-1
CASSLAGNYNEQFF
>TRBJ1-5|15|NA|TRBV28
CASSHGQLSNQPQHF
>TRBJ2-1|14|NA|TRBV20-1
CSARGSLGRNEQFF
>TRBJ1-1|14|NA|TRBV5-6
CASSLPGSNTEAFF
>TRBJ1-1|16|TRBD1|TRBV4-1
CASSQATGGSNTEAFF
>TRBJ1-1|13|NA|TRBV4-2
CASSQPGGSEAFF
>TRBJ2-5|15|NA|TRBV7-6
CASAVRGREGETQYF
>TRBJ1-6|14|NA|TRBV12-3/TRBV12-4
CASSLDPGGTPLHF
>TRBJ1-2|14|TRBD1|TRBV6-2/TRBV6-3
CASSSQGASHGYTF
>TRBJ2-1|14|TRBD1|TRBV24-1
CATSGQGGNNEQFF
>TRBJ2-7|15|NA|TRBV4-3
CASSQERGLTYEQYF
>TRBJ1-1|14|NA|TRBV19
CASSTGHVNTEAFF
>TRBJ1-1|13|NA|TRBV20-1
CSARSPENTEAFF
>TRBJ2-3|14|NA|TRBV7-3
CASRLQGFTDTQYF
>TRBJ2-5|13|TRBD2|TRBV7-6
CATGGGIQETQYF
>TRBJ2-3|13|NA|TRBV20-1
CSATGPVTDTQYF
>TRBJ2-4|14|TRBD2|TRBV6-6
CASRGGVAKNIQYF
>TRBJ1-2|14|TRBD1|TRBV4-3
CASSQDTGAYGYTF
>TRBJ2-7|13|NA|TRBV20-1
CSATQGGANEQYF
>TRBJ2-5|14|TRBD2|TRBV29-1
CSVESGGHQETQYF
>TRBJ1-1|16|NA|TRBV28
CASHPPLSKPLGEAFF
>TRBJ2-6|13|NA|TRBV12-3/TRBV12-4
CASRFAGANVLTF
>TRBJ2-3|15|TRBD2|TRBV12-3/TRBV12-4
CASTPEAGGTDTQYF
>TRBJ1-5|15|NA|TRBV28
CASSPLEGHNQPQHF
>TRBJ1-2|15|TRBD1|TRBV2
CASSEAGTGAVGYTF
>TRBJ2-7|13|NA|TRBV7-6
CASSRDLTYEQYF
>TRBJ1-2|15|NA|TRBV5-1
CASSLGGGQIYGYTF
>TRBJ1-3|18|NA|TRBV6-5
CASSYSRYTAHSGNTIYF
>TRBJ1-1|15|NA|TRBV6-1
CASSGQLVLNTEAFF
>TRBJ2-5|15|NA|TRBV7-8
CASSDRDLGRKTQYF
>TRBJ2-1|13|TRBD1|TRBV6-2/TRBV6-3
CASRGTGLGEQFF
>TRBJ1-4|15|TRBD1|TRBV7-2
CASSSDRGRYEKLFF